The clone carrying this TCR beta chain was detected a few times. Its target is unknown. These data originate in a study of T-cell reconstitution after alpha-beta-depleted transplantation in children. Study-wide findings and caveats: High day-60 TCRbeta diversity in some patients came from surviving recipient T cells and thymic progenitors. After one year, T-cell counts and TCRbeta diversity mostly came from new T cells. Expanded graft clones, several hundred of them, were reportedly the source of alpha-beta T cells about two months after transplant.

The authors prepared the TCRbeta library with unique molecular identifiers. TCRdb reprocessed the PCR reads via MiXCR and lists one record per CDR3 protein. The sample contains 250,000 or so distinct CDR3 sequences, about 24% of which appear only once. V lost 0 bases, J lost 0 bases, and 6 bases lay in between. This CDR3 is built from 14 residues. Germline loops: CDR1 SGHRS, CDR2 YFSETQ. The chain joins TRBV5-1 to TRBJ2-5; D gene uncertain. The sequence was collected from a female patient aged 2 to 10 who had a stem cell transplant for congenital amegakaryocytic thrombocytopenia, so the T cells may come from the graft donor. This specimen consisted of PBMCs, mostly from graft donor cells, obtained 360 days after TCRalphabeta/CD19-depleted stem cell transplant. The CDR3 region has the DNA TGCGCCAGCAGCTTGGACGCGTACCAAGAGACCCAGTACTTC. Translation gives CASSLDAYQETQYF.